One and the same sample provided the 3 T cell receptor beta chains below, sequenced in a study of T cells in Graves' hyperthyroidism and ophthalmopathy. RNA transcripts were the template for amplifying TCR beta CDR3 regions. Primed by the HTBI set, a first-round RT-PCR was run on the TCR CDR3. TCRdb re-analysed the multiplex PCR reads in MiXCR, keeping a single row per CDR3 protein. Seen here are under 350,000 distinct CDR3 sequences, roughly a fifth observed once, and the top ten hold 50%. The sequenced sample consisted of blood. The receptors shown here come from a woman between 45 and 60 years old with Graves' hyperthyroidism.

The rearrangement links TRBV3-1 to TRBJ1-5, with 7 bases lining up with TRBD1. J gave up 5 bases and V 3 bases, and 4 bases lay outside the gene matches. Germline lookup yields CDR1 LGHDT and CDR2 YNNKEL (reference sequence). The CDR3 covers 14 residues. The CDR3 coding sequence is TGTGCCAGCAGCCATCGACAGGGTTATCAGCCCCAGCATTTT. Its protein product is CASSHRQGYQPQHF. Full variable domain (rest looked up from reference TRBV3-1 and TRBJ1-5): DTAVSQTPKYLVTQMGNDKSIKCEQNLGHDTMYWYKQDSKKFLKIMFSYNNKELIINETVPNRFSPKSPDKAHLNLHINSLELGDSAVYFCASSHRQGYQPQHFGDGTRLSIL.

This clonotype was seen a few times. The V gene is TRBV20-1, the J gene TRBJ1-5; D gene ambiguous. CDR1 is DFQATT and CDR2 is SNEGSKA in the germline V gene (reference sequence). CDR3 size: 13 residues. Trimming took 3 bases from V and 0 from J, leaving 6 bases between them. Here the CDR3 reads CSASPGSNQPQHF. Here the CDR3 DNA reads TGCAGTGCTAGCCCCGGTAGCAATCAGCCCCAGCATTTT.

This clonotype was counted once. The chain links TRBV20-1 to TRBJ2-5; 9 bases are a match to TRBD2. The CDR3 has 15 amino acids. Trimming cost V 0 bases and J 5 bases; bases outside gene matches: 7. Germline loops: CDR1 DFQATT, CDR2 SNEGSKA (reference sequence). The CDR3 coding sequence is TGCAGTGCTAGAGATCGGCTAGCGGGAAGGGAGACCCAGTACTTC. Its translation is CSARDRLAGRETQYF.